This T cell receptor (beta chain) was sequenced in a study of cytomegalovirus exposure and HLA in healthy donors. Notes on the study in general: Follow-up analysis later connected one missense variant in DCLRE1C with trimming of TCR beta V- and J-genes. Only CMV serostatus was available as immune exposure information. A further, later analysis showed that HLA-associated TCR beta chains (compared with equally common others) were more clonally expanded. Per a prior analysis, the majority of TCR beta V segments were productive roughly 87% or roughly 30% of the time.

60 Vbeta and 13 Jbeta primers were used in PCR. Repertoires were generated with immunoSEQ multiplex PCR, while TCRdb's copy carries only in-frame clones and drops some. The sample contains over 100,000 clones, 70% to 80% of which appear only once. CDR3 length: 14 amino acids. V dropped 4 bases and J dropped 8 bases, with 16 bases sitting between them. Germline V gives CDR1 SGDLS, CDR2 YYNGEE. About this clone: What it binds is not known.

The material sequenced was PBMCs. The chain recombines TRBV9 with TRBJ2-1, with a tentative D call TRBD2 (5 bases). This sequence originates from a woman between 18 and 30 years old in good health and CMV-seropositive. The CDR3 nucleotides read TGTGCCAGCAGCACCCAGGACGGGATGGATGAGCAGTTCTTC. As protein: CASSTQDGMDEQFF.